This TCR beta chain was sequenced for a study of blood T cell repertoires in COVID-19. Germline V gene sequence: CDR1 KGHDR, CDR2 SFDVKD. This CDR3 has 13 amino acids. V dropped 2 bases and J dropped 6 bases, with 9 bases sitting between them. Clones were read by immunoSEQ multiplex PCR, and TCRdb kept only the in-frame ones, dropping some. There are 110,000 to 150,000 clones in the sample; 80% to 90% occur only once, and about 4.1% lies in the top ten. The specimen sequenced was peripheral blood. The rearrangement joins TRBV24-1 to TRBJ1-1; D is unresolved. The receptor was isolated from a middle-aged woman with acute or convalescent COVID-19. The CDR3 sequence is CATSDWESPEAFF. CDR3 in DNA: TGTGCCACCAGTGATTGGGAGTCCCCTGAAGCTTTCTTT.